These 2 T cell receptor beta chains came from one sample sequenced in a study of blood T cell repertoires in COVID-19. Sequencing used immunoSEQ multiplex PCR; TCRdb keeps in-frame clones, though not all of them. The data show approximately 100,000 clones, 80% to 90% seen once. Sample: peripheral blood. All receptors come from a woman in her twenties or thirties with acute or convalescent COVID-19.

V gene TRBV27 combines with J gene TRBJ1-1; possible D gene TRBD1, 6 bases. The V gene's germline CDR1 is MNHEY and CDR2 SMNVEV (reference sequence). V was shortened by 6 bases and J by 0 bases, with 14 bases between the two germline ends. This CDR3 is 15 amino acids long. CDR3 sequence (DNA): TGTGCCAGCAGGGGGTGGGACACGATGAACACTGAAGCTTTCTTT. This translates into CASRGWDTMNTEAFF.

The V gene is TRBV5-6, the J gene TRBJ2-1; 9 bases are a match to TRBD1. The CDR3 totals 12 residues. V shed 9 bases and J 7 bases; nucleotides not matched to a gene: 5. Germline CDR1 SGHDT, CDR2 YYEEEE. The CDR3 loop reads CATHRGLNEQFF. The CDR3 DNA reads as TGTGCCACCCACAGGGGGCTGAATGAGCAGTTCTTC.